This is a list of T cell receptor beta chains from one sample in a study of T-cell reconstitution after alpha-beta-depleted transplantation in children. TCRdb re-analysed the PCR reads in MiXCR, keeping a single row per CDR3 protein. The table lists roughly 500,000 distinct CDR3 sequences, approximately 10% of them singletons, with 2% to 2.5% in the top ten. Sequenced material: PBMCs, taken before TCRalphabeta/CD19-depleted stem cell transplant. The receptors were gathered from a child aged 2 to 10 with inherited bone marrow failure, due to receive a stem cell transplant. Both conserved end residues are part of each CDR3. The order of the fields is D gene, clone size, V gene, J gene, CDR3 protein, CDR3 DNA. D genes are given only for firm matches. The size entry is marked missing in some rows and otherwise reads once, few, many or a size class.

d_call: TRBD2
clone_size: NA
v_call: TRBV30
j_call: TRBJ2-7
cdr3_aa: CAWSAEREWVGYEQYF
cdr3_nt: TGTGCCTGGAGTGCGGAGCGGGAGTGGGTGGGTTACGAGCAGTACTTC

d_call: NA
clone_size: few
v_call: TRBV5-1
j_call: TRBJ2-7
cdr3_aa: CASSSLATVYEQYF
cdr3_nt: TGCGCCAGCAGCTCCCTTGCGACAGTCTACGAGCAGTACTTC

d_call: TRBD2
clone_size: many
v_call: TRBV27
j_call: TRBJ2-7
cdr3_aa: CASGRDYEQYF
cdr3_nt: TGTGCCAGCGGGAGGGACTACGAGCAGTACTTC

d_call: TRBD2
clone_size: many
v_call: TRBV4-3
j_call: TRBJ2-7
cdr3_aa: CASSQDPASGFLDYEQYF
cdr3_nt: TGCGCCAGCAGCCAAGATCCGGCTAGCGGGTTTCTAGACTACGAGCAGTACTTC

d_call: NA
clone_size: NA
v_call: TRBV3-1
j_call: TRBJ2-2
cdr3_aa: CASSQDGLAGDPNTGELFF
cdr3_nt: TGTGCCAGCAGCCAAGATGGCCTAGCAGGAGATCCGAACACCGGGGAGCTGTTTTTT

d_call: NA
clone_size: NA
v_call: TRBV5-4
j_call: TRBJ2-1
cdr3_aa: CASSNRDNYNEQFF
cdr3_nt: TGTGCCAGCAGTAACCGGGACAACTACAATGAGCAGTTCTTC

d_call: NA
clone_size: few
v_call: TRBV4-2
j_call: TRBJ1-4
cdr3_aa: CASSQDWRGREKLFF
cdr3_nt: TGTGCCAGCAGCCAAGACTGGAGGGGCCGGGAAAAACTGTTTTTT

d_call: NA
clone_size: few
v_call: TRBV5-1
j_call: TRBJ2-2
cdr3_aa: CASSSRRDTNTGELFF
cdr3_nt: TGCGCCAGCAGCTCACGCCGGGACACCAACACCGGGGAGCTGTTTTTT

d_call: TRBD1
clone_size: NA
v_call: TRBV23-1
j_call: TRBJ2-7
cdr3_aa: CASSQFLTTGQTYEQYF
cdr3_nt: TGCGCCAGCAGTCAATTCCTTACCACGGGACAGACTTACGAGCAGTACTTC

d_call: NA
clone_size: many
v_call: TRBV2
j_call: TRBJ2-1
cdr3_aa: CASSSFFGSSYNEQFF
cdr3_nt: TGTGCCAGCAGTTCCTTTTTCGGGAGCTCCTACAATGAGCAGTTCTTC

d_call: NA
clone_size: NA
v_call: TRBV25-1
j_call: TRBJ2-2
cdr3_aa: CATLTGNPNTGELFF
cdr3_nt: TGTGCCACCCTAACGGGGAACCCGAACACCGGGGAGCTGTTTTTT

d_call: NA
clone_size: many
v_call: TRBV4-3
j_call: TRBJ2-5
cdr3_aa: CASSQEAWGFETQYF
cdr3_nt: TGCGCCAGCAGCCAAGAGGCGTGGGGCTTTGAGACCCAGTACTTC

d_call: NA
clone_size: NA
v_call: TRBV19
j_call: TRBJ2-5
cdr3_aa: CASSIWGQETQYF
cdr3_nt: TGTGCCAGTAGTATATGGGGCCAAGAGACCCAGTACTTC

d_call: TRBD2
clone_size: many
v_call: TRBV6-2/TRBV6-3
j_call: TRBJ2-5
cdr3_aa: CASSYSTSGFLPQYF
cdr3_nt: TGTGCCAGCAGTTACTCGACTAGCGGGTTCCTACCCCAGTACTTC

d_call: TRBD1
clone_size: many
v_call: TRBV12-3/TRBV12-4
j_call: TRBJ2-2
cdr3_aa: CASSRHRTGGVGELFF
cdr3_nt: TGTGCCAGCAGTCGACATCGGACAGGGGGTGTCGGGGAGCTGTTTTTT

d_call: NA
clone_size: NA
v_call: TRBV15
j_call: TRBJ1-4
cdr3_aa: CATSREQNEKLFF
cdr3_nt: TGTGCCACCAGCAGAGAGCAGAATGAAAAACTGTTTTTT

d_call: NA
clone_size: many
v_call: TRBV27
j_call: TRBJ1-6
cdr3_aa: CASSARQDYNSPLHF
cdr3_nt: TGTGCCAGCAGTGCCCGGCAGGACTATAATTCACCCCTCCACTTT

d_call: NA
clone_size: many
v_call: TRBV27
j_call: TRBJ1-2
cdr3_aa: CASSHGVTYGYTF
cdr3_nt: TGTGCCAGCAGCCATGGTGTAACCTATGGCTACACCTTC

d_call: TRBD1
clone_size: many
v_call: TRBV27
j_call: TRBJ1-1
cdr3_aa: CASSEYRGRGTEAFF
cdr3_nt: TGTGCCAGCAGTGAATACAGGGGGCGTGGGACTGAAGCTTTCTTT

d_call: NA
clone_size: many
v_call: TRBV7-9
j_call: TRBJ2-3
cdr3_aa: CASSPPVGVTDTQYF
cdr3_nt: TGTGCCAGCAGCCCGCCTGTGGGGGTCACAGATACGCAGTATTTT

d_call: NA
clone_size: many
v_call: TRBV7-2
j_call: TRBJ2-1
cdr3_aa: CASSFVSGVAGNEQFF
cdr3_nt: TGTGCCAGCAGCTTCGTTTCGGGGGTGGCGGGCAATGAGCAGTTCTTC

d_call: NA
clone_size: few
v_call: TRBV4-3
j_call: TRBJ2-5
cdr3_aa: CASSQARTHFDASQETQYF
cdr3_nt: TGCGCCAGCAGCCAGGCTAGGACTCACTTCGACGCGTCCCAAGAGACCCAGTACTTC

d_call: NA
clone_size: many
v_call: TRBV12-3/TRBV12-4
j_call: TRBJ2-5
cdr3_aa: CASSLRSGQETQYF
cdr3_nt: TGTGCCAGCAGTTTAAGAAGCGGCCAAGAGACCCAGTACTTC

d_call: NA
clone_size: NA
v_call: TRBV5-1
j_call: TRBJ1-3
cdr3_aa: CASSLAGLGNTIYF
cdr3_nt: TGCGCCAGCAGCTTGGCCGGCCTTGGAAACACCATATATTTT

d_call: TRBD2
clone_size: many
v_call: TRBV28
j_call: TRBJ2-5
cdr3_aa: CASSPIFYSGMMETQYF
cdr3_nt: TGTGCCAGCAGTCCCATCTTTTACAGCGGGATGATGGAGACCCAGTACTTC

d_call: TRBD1
clone_size: many
v_call: TRBV6-1
j_call: TRBJ1-2
cdr3_aa: CASTPGGNYGYTF
cdr3_nt: TGTGCCAGCACCCCAGGGGGCAACTATGGCTACACCTTC

d_call: NA
clone_size: many
v_call: TRBV10-3
j_call: TRBJ2-5
cdr3_aa: CAISEWSREETQYF
cdr3_nt: TGTGCCATCAGTGAGTGGAGCAGGGAAGAGACCCAGTACTTC

d_call: NA
clone_size: many
v_call: TRBV30
j_call: TRBJ2-7
cdr3_aa: CAWSRGSPEQYF
cdr3_nt: TGTGCCTGGAGCCGTGGAAGTCCCGAGCAGTACTTC